These 23 T cell receptor beta chains came from one sample sequenced in a study of T cell responses to AZD1222 COVID-19 vaccine. The data were produced by immunoSEQ multiplex PCR, yet TCRdb's version contains in-frame clones alone and is incomplete. The repertoire holds 82,000 or so clones, with 90% to 95% as singletons. Sequences were derived from peripheral blood, sampled on day 0 of AZD1222 vaccination. Receptor source: an adult in good health.

Here the CDR3 DNA reads TGTGCCAGCAGCCCCTCAGGGATAGCGGGAAACACCATATATTTT. Its translation is CASSPSGIAGNTIYF. V and J are TRBV3-1 (or the pseudogene TRBV3-2) and TRBJ1-3, with TRBD1 as a possible D gene (5 bases). The germline gives CDR1 LGHDT, CDR2 YNNKEL (reference sequence). V lost 4 bases to trimming and J lost 4 bases, with 14 bases between them. The CDR3 spans 15 residues.

The chain employs TRBV7-8 and TRBJ1-3; no clear D. Germline values: CDR1 SGHVS, CDR2 FQNEAQ. Trimming took 5 bases from V and 2 from J, leaving 10 bases between them. The length of the CDR3 is 14 residues. The CDR3 sequence: CASSVVDTGNTIYF. CDR3 coding DNA: TGTGCCAGCAGCGTAGTTGATACTGGAAACACCATATATTTT.

The J gene is TRBJ2-7, the V gene TRBV5-1; D gene unclear. V lost 7 bases to trimming and J lost 0 bases, with 11 bases between them. This CDR3 comprises 13 residues. Germline V lookup: CDR1 SGHRS, CDR2 YFSETQ. In DNA form, the CDR3 reads TGCGCCAGCCGATTGGGGTCCTCCTACGAGCAGTACTTC. As protein: CASRLGSSYEQYF.

The chain employs TRBV2 and TRBJ1-5; D ambiguous. Per germline, CDR1 SNHLY and CDR2 FYNNEI. V was trimmed by 8 bases and J by 3 bases, leaving 17 bases between them. The CDR3 is 15 residues long. In DNA form, the CDR3 reads TGTGCCAGCGGTGGGGAGATGGGATACAATCAGCCCCAGCATTTT. Protein product: CASGGEMGYNQPQHF.

The chain has TRBV5-6 and TRBJ1-4; D perhaps matches TRBD1 (5 bases). CDR3 size: 14 residues. CDR1 and CDR2 (germline): SGHDT, YYEEEE. V shed 2 bases and J shed 7 bases, with 12 bases lying between them. The CDR3 loop is CASSFYQGGEKLFF. CDR3 DNA: TGTGCCAGCAGCTTTTACCAGGGAGGTGAAAAACTGTTTTTT.

The rearrangement uses TRBV5-1 and TRBJ1-2; 9 bases match TRBD1. The CDR3 covers 16 residues. Germline-derived CDR1 and CDR2 are SGHRS and YFSETQ. V was clipped by 0 bases and J by 4 bases; unmatched bases: 7. The CDR3 DNA sequence: TGCGCCAGCAGCTTGGAGTTCGGACAGGGGATCTATGGCTACACCTTC. It encodes CASSLEFGQGIYGYTF.

V is TRBV19 and J is TRBJ1-1, with D possibly being TRBD1 (5 bases). Trimming cost V 6 bases and J 2 bases, with 10 bases left between them. This CDR3 has 13 amino acids. CDR1 is LNHDA and CDR2 is SQIVND in the germline V gene (reference sequence). CDR3 protein: CASRTDFNTEAFF. In nucleotides, the CDR3 is TGTGCCAGTAGGACAGATTTTAACACTGAAGCTTTCTTT.

The CDR3: CASSPSGNTEAFF. The CDR3 coding sequence is TGTGCCAGCAGCCCATCAGGGAACACTGAAGCTTTCTTT. The chain carries TRBV7-2 and TRBJ1-1; D ambiguous. This CDR3 region has 13 residues. Per the germline V gene, CDR1 is SGHTA and CDR2 is FQGNSA. V was trimmed by 5 bases and J by 1 base, leaving 8 bases between them. The full variable domain, in which reference TRBV7-2 and TRBJ1-1 provide the parts outside the CDR3, is GAGVSQSPSNKVTEKGKDVELRCDPISGHTALYWYRQSLGQGLEFLIYFQGNSAPDKSGLPSDRFSAERTGGSVSTLTIQRTQQEDSAVYLCASSPSGNTEAFFGQGTRLTVV.

The V gene is TRBV11-3, the J gene TRBJ2-7; tentatively, D is TRBD2 (6 bases). The CDR3 contains 14 residues. In germline, CDR1 is SGHNT, CDR2 YENEEA. The V and J ends lost 2 bases and 1 base respectively, with 9 bases between them. CDR3 protein: CASSLSGGSYEQYF. The DNA for the CDR3 is TGTGCCAGCAGCTTATCTGGGGGGTCCTACGAGCAGTACTTC.

The chain links TRBV6-5 to TRBJ1-1, with 7 bases that match TRBD1. Germline values: CDR1 MNHEY, CDR2 SVGAGI. There are 13 residues in the CDR3. The trim removed 6 bases at V and 5 bases at J, leaving 6 bases unmatched. CDR3 sequence reads: CASRGTGETEAFF. The CDR3, as DNA: TGTGCCAGCAGGGGCACAGGGGAAACTGAAGCTTTCTTT.

The rearrangement uses TRBV2 and TRBJ1-4; D not resolved. CDR1 SNHLY and CDR2 FYNNEI come from the germline V gene. V was clipped by 6 bases and J by 6 bases, with 14 bases between them. The CDR3 consists of 14 residues. In DNA form, the CDR3 reads TGTGCCAGCAGGCCGACGTCCTTAGATGAAAAACTGTTTTTT. It is translated as CASRPTSLDEKLFF.

The rearrangement joins TRBV7-2 to TRBJ1-3; 8 nucleotides line up with TRBD1. J lost 3 bases, V lost 5 bases, and 9 bases had no gene match. The CDR3 has 16 residues. In germline, CDR1 is SGHTA, CDR2 FQGNSA. CDR3 in DNA: TGTGCCAGCAGCCTCGGGCAGGGGGCAGGTGGAAACACCATATATTTT. Translation gives CASSLGQGAGGNTIYF. Looking up the rest from reference TRBV7-2 and TRBJ1-3 gives the full variable domain: GAGVSQSPSNKVTEKGKDVELRCDPISGHTALYWYRQSLGQGLEFLIYFQGNSAPDKSGLPSDRFSAERTGGSVSTLTIQRTQQEDSAVYLCASSLGQGAGGNTIYFGEGSWLTVV.

The chain combines TRBV5-6 with TRBJ1-2; the match to TRBD1 covers 7 bases. CDR1 and CDR2 from the germline V gene are SGHDT and YYEEEE. V lost 4 bases to trimming and J lost 2 bases; unmatched junction nucleotides: 5. The CDR3 sequence is 14 residues long. CDR3 sequence (DNA): TGTGCCAGCAGCCTACCGGGACAGAACTATGGCTACACCTTC. As protein: CASSLPGQNYGYTF. Complete variable domain (other parts from reference TRBV5-6 and TRBJ1-2): DAGVTQSPTHLIKTRGQQVTLRCSPKSGHDTVSWYQQALGQGPQFIFQYYEEEERQRGNFPDRFSGHQFPNYSSELNVNALLLGDSALYLCASSLPGQNYGYTFGSGTRLTVV.

The chain carries TRBV7-2 and TRBJ2-1; maybe TRBD1 (6 bases). The CDR3 extends over 15 amino acids. Germline assignment: CDR1 SGHTA and CDR2 FQGNSA. Between the trimmed V and J ends, which lost 6 bases and 4 bases, there was a span of 16 bases. This CDR3 is CASSRAGQPYNEQFF. CDR3 nucleotides: TGTGCCAGCAGTAGAGCAGGACAGCCTTACAATGAGCAGTTCTTC.

This clone has a single count. This sequence joins TRBV19 and TRBJ2-7; 7 bases are a match to TRBD1. J gave up 1 base and V 4 bases, and 4 bases lay outside the gene matches. This CDR3 region has 14 residues. Germline-derived CDR1 and CDR2 are LNHDA and SQIVND (reference sequence). DNA for the CDR3: TGTGCCAGTAGTACTGTGACAGGGTCCTACGAGCAGTACTTC. It is translated as CASSTVTGSYEQYF.

This chain connects TRBV9 to TRBJ2-1; 8 bases are a match to TRBD2. This CDR3 region has 16 residues. Germline V gene lookup returns CDR1 SGDLS and CDR2 YYNGEE. V dropped 1 base and J dropped 1; count of bases not matched to a gene: 4. The CDR3 coding sequence is TGTGCCAGCAGCGTAATCGGGACTAGGTCCTACAATGAGCAGTTCTTC. Translated: CASSVIGTRSYNEQFF.

This clone has just one count. The chain links TRBV18 to TRBJ2-1, with 7 bases fitting TRBD1. The CDR3 sequence is 12 residues long. Looked up from germline, CDR1 is KGHSH and CDR2 is LQKENI. V shed 8 bases, J shed 6 bases, and the junction held 4 bases outside the gene matches. The CDR3 region has the DNA TGTGCCAGCCGACAGGGTCGCAATGAGCAGTTCTTC. This codes for CASRQGRNEQFF.

The chain couples TRBV27 to TRBJ1-2; D remains unclear. There are 12 residues in the CDR3. V lost 7 bases, J lost 8 bases, and 14 bases lay in between. From germline, CDR1 is MNHEY and CDR2 SMNVEV (reference sequence). CDR3 amino acids: CASKFLFGGYTF. CDR3 DNA sequence: TGTGCCAGCAAATTCCTCTTTGGGGGCTACACCTTC.

This chain connects TRBV18 to TRBJ1-5; 7 positions agree with TRBD1. The germline V gene has CDR1 KGHSH and CDR2 LQKENI. The junction had 9 bases not matched to a gene; V was cut back by 3 bases and J by 1 base. The CDR3 runs to 17 residues. The CDR3 loop is CASSPAGGSGSNQPQHF. The CDR3, as DNA: TGTGCCAGCTCACCGGCAGGGGGGTCGGGGAGCAATCAGCCCCAGCATTTT. The full variable domain, with the rest looked up from reference TRBV18 and TRBJ1-5, is NAGVMQNPRHLVRRRGQEARLRCSPMKGHSHVYWYRQLPEEGLKFMVYLQKENIIDESGMPKERFSAEFPKEGPSILRIQQVVRGDSAAYFCASSPAGGSGSNQPQHFGDGTRLSIL.

CDR3 bases: TGTGCCAGCAGCGGGCGATTGACCCTTGAGCAGTTCTTC. Amino acid sequence: CASSGRLTLEQFF. V is TRBV7-2 and J is TRBJ2-1, with unresolved D. CDR1 SGHTA and CDR2 FQGNSA come from the germline V gene. The CDR3 loop spans 13 amino acids. V gave up 5 bases and J gave up 9 bases, with 14 bases separating them.

The CDR3 spells CASSLGPWGAGNTIYF. The CDR3 DNA reads TGTGCCAGCAGCTTGGGACCTTGGGGGGCTGGAAACACCATATATTTT. V gene TRBV7-8 combines with J gene TRBJ1-3, with TRBD1 as a possible D gene (5 bases). The germline V gene encodes CDR1 SGHVS and CDR2 FQNEAQ. The V end was cut by 3 bases, the J end by 2 bases, with 14 bases between. The CDR3 sequence is 16 residues long.

This clone was observed a handful of times. This sequence joins TRBV9 and TRBJ1-3, with D possibly being TRBD1 (5 bases). Trimming shortened V by 4 bases and J by 8 bases, and 16 bases separated the two germline ends. Germline V gene data show CDR1 as SGDLS and CDR2 as YYNGEE. There are 14 residues in the CDR3. The CDR3 coding sequence is TGTGCCAGCAGCCCAGTCGGTCTGGGGGACACCATATATTTT. Translation: CASSPVGLGDTIYF.

The chain combines TRBV19 with TRBJ1-6; D gene uncertain. V gave up 3 bases and J gave up 0 bases, with 9 bases separating them. This CDR3 is built from 16 residues. CDR1 and CDR2 (germline): LNHDA, SQIVND (reference sequence). The CDR3 sequence: CASSIGYSSYNSPLHF. For the CDR3, the DNA is TGTGCCAGTAGTATCGGCTATAGCTCCTATAATTCACCCCTCCACTTT.